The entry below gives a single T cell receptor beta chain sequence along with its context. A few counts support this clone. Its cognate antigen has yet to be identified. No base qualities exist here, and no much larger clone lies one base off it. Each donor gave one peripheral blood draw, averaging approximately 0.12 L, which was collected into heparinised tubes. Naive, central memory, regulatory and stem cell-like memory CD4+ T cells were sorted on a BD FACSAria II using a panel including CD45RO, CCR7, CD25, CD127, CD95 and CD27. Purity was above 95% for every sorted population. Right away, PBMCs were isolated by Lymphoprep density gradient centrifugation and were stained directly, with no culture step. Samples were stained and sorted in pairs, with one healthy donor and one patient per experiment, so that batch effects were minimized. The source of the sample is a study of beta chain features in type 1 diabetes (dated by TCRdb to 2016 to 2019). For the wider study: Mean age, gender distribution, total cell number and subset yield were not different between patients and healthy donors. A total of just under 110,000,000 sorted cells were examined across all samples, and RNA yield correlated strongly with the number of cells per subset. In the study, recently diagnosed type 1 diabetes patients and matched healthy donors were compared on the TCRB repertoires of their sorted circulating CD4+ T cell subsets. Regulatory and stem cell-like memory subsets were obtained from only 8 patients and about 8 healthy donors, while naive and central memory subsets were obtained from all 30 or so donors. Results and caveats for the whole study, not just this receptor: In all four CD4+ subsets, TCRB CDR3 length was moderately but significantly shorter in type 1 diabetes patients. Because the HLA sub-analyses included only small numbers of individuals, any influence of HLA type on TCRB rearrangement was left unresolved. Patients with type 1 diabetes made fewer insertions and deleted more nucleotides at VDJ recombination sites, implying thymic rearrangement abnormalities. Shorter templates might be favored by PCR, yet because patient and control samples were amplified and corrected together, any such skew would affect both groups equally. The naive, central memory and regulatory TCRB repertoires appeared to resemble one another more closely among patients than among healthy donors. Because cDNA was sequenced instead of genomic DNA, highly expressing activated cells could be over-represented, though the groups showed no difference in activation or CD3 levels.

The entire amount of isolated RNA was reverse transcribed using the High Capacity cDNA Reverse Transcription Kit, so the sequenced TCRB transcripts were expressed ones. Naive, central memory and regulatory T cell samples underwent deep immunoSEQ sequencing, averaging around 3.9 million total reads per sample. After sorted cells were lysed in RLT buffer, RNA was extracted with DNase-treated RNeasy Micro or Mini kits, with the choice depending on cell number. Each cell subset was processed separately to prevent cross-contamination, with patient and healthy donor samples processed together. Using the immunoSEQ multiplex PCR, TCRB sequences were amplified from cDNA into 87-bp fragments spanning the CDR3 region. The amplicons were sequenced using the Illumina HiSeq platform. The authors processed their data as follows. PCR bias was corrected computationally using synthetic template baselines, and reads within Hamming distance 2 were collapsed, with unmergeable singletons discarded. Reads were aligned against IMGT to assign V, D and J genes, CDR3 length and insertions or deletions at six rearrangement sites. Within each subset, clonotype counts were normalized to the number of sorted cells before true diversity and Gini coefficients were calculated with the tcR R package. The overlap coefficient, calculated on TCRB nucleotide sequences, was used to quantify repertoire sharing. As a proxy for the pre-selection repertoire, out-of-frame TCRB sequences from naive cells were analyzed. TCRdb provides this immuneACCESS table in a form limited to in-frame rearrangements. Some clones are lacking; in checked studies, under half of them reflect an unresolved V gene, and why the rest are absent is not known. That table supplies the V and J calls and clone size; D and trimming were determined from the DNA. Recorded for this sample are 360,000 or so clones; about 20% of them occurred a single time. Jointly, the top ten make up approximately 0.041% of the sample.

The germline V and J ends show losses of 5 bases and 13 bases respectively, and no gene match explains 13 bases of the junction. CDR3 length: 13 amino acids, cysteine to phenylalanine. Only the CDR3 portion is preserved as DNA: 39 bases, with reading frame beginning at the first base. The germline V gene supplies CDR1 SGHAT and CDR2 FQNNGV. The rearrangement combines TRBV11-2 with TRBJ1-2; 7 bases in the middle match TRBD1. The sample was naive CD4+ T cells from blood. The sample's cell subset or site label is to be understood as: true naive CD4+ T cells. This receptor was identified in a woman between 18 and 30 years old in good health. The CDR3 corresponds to CASSPGTASRCTF. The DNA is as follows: TGTGCCAGCAGCCCCGGGACAGCAAGTCGTTGCACCTTC.